What follows are 14 T cell receptor beta chains derived from one specimen sequenced in a study of T-cell memory formation after mild COVID-19 (dated by TCRdb to the early 2020s). Library construction relied on 5' RACE. These reads were obtained on an Illumina NovaSeq 6000. TCRdb applied fastp at Q25 and MiXCR to the public reads, then kept only in-frame beta chains. Here each entry gathers all rows of one CDR3 protein and keeps the most common genes and DNA. The sample table holds about 110,000 distinct CDR3 sequences, of which 15% to 20% were seen once. The top ten clonotypes cover roughly 5.5% of the sample. Material for sequencing was PBMCs or a T cell subset sorted from them (not recorded which). The receptors derive from a man younger than 35 who had mild COVID-19 (a few samples of this study predate the infection). The sample titles of this study are shuffled in the database, so cell type and time point are left out; the donor was told from shared clones.

This sequence joins TRBV7-2 and TRBJ2-3; unclear D gene. The CDR3 spans 15 residues. The V and J ends lost 5 bases and 6 bases respectively, with 18 bases between them. Germline loops: CDR1 SGHTA, CDR2 FQGNSA. CDR3 loop: CASSRSRPLGDTQYF. DNA for the CDR3: TGTGCCAGCAGCCGGAGTAGACCTCTCGGGGATACGCAGTATTTT.

The CDR3 coding sequence is TGTGCCAGCAGCTTAACGGGCTTCACCCCGGAAGAGACCCAGTACTTC. Amino acids: CASSLTGFTPEETQYF. V is TRBV7-3 and J is TRBJ2-5; D unclear. V was cut by 0 bases and J by 3 bases, with 14 bases left in between. The CDR3 consists of 16 residues. Germline V CDR1 and CDR2: SGHTA, FQGTGA.

The sample holds a few counts of this clonotype. This chain joins TRBV9 and TRBJ2-5, with D perhaps TRBD1 (6 bases). CDR3 length equals 15 residues. Germline loops: CDR1 SGDLS, CDR2 YYNGEE. V lost 0 bases to trimming and J lost 4 bases, with 13 bases between them. The CDR3, as DNA: TGTGCCAGCAGCGTAGTCGGAGGCAGGGGAGAGACCCAGTACTTC. Protein sequence: CASSVVGGRGETQYF. The full variable domain, rest sourced from reference TRBV9 and TRBJ2-5, is DSGVTQTPKHLITATGQRVTLRCSPRSGDLSVYWYQQSLDQGLQFLIQYYNGEERAKGNILERFSAQQFPDLHSELNLSSLELGDSALYFCASSVVGGRGETQYFGPGTRLLVL.

The chain has TRBV7-2 and TRBJ2-3; tentatively, D is TRBD2 (7 bases). Germline CDR1 and CDR2: SGHTA and FQGNSA. This CDR3 contains 14 residues. Trimming cost V 7 bases and J 5 bases, with 16 bases left between them. The CDR3 sequence is CASTWGGGRDTQYF. For the CDR3, the DNA is TGTGCCAGCACCTGGGGGGGGGGCCGAGATACGCAGTATTTT.

This clonotype was seen a few times. This chain joins TRBV7-2 and TRBJ2-7, with D maybe TRBD2 (5 bases). CDR1 SGHTA and CDR2 FQGNSA come from the germline V gene. The CDR3 is 14 amino acids. The V gene lost 0 bases and the J gene lost 3 bases, with 9 bases spanning the gap. Written as DNA, the CDR3 is TGTGCCAGCAGCTTAGCAGGACTGGTCTACGAGCAGTACTTC. Protein product: CASSLAGLVYEQYF.

A word on this clonotype: Given a much more abundant clone one base away, this may be a read error. The gene calls are TRBV12-3 or TRBV12-4 and TRBJ1-5; no firm D call. The CDR3 consists of 17 residues. CDR3 coding DNA: TGTGCCAGCAGTTTGAGATCGATCGTTGGCGGCAATCAGCCCCAGCTTTTT. Protein: CASSLRSIVGGNQPQLF.

The J gene is TRBJ1-2, the V gene TRBV5-1; TRBD1 matches 7 bases. J lost 2 bases, V lost 2 bases, and 6 bases had no gene match. The germline gives CDR1 SGHRS, CDR2 YFSETQ. CDR3 length equals 15 residues. The CDR3 here is CASSLQGNPNYGYTF. The DNA for the CDR3 is TGCGCCAGCAGCTTACAGGGGAACCCAAACTATGGCTACACCTTC.

Comment on this clonotype: The germline gene is not matched at one end of the junction; a read error may be the cause. The chain couples TRBV5-1 to TRBJ2-6; the D call may be TRBD1 or TRBD2 (5 bases each). The germline V gene has CDR1 SGHRS and CDR2 YFSETQ. The CDR3 covers 16 residues. The chain's CDR3 is CASRPGTDSGDNVLTF. CDR3 nucleotide sequence: TGCGCCAGCAGGCCCGGGACGGACTCTGGGGACAACGTCCTGACTTTC. Combining the CDR3 with reference TRBV5-1 and TRBJ2-6 gives the whole variable domain KAGVTQTPRYLIKTRGQQVTLSCSPISGHRSVSWYQQTPGQGLQFLFEYFSETQRNKGNFPGRFSGRQFSNSRSEMNVSTLELGDSALYLCASRPGTDSGDNVLTFGAGSRLTVL.

The chain carries TRBV29-1 and TRBJ2-1; perhaps TRBD2 as D (6 bases). CDR3 size: 14 residues. The V end was cut by 6 bases, the J end by 0 bases, with 12 bases between. Germline CDR1 is SQVTM and CDR2 is ANQGSEA. The CDR3 is CSVGGRSSYNEQFF. The CDR3 bases are TGCAGCGTGGGGGGACGGAGCTCCTACAATGAGCAGTTCTTC.

This chain joins TRBV24-1 and TRBJ1-2; 7 bases align to TRBD1. Germline-derived CDR1 and CDR2 are KGHDR and SFDVKD. CDR3 length equals 14 residues. J was trimmed by 8 bases and V by 3 bases; bases with no gene match: 8. CDR3: CATSDAHRGYGYTF. The CDR3, as DNA: TGTGCCACCAGTGATGCCCACAGGGGCTACGGCTACACCTTC.

This clonotype appeared many times. The V call is TRBV12-3 or TRBV12-4, the J call TRBJ2-5; TRBD1 might be the D (6 bases). V gave up 3 bases and J gave up 5 bases, with 10 bases separating them. The CDR3 runs 13 residues. CDR3 in DNA: TGTGCCAGCAGTTTGGACAGCGACGAGACCCAGTACTTC. Translated, it gives CASSLDSDETQYF.

J is TRBJ1-1 and V is TRBV29-1; D remains ambiguous. The CDR3 is 13 amino acids. Germline V CDR1 and CDR2: SQVTM, ANQGSEA. The ends were cut back, 6 bases at V and 1 base at J, with 12 bases in the middle. The CDR3 DNA sequence: TGCAGCGTGTCGAGGACCCAGAACACTGAAGCTTTCTTT. Its protein is CSVSRTQNTEAFF. The entire variable domain, with the rest obtained from reference TRBV29-1 and TRBJ1-1, is as follows: SAVISQKPSRDICQRGTSLTIQCQVDSQVTMMFWYRQQPGQSLTLIATANQGSEATYESGFVIDKFPISRPNLTFSTLTVSNMSPEDSSIYLCSVSRTQNTEAFFGQGTRLTVV.

The gene calls are TRBV5-1 and TRBJ1-2; TRBD1 matches at 7 bases. This CDR3 spans 13 amino acids. V was clipped by 10 bases and J by 6 bases; unmatched bases: 12. CDR1 is SGHRS, CDR2 YFSETQ, per germline. DNA for the CDR3: TGCGCCTCCAGGGAGGGGGCCGCTGATGGCTACACCTTC. Protein: CASREGAADGYTF.

This clonotype came up a few times. This chain joins TRBV3-1 and TRBJ1-2; D unresolved. The CDR3 covers 12 residues. Germline V lookup: CDR1 LGHDT, CDR2 YNNKEL (reference sequence). V shed 6 bases and J shed 4 bases, with 9 bases lying between them. CDR3 residues: CASSLGIYGYTF. As DNA, the CDR3 is TGTGCCAGCAGTCTGGGGATCTATGGCTACACCTTC.